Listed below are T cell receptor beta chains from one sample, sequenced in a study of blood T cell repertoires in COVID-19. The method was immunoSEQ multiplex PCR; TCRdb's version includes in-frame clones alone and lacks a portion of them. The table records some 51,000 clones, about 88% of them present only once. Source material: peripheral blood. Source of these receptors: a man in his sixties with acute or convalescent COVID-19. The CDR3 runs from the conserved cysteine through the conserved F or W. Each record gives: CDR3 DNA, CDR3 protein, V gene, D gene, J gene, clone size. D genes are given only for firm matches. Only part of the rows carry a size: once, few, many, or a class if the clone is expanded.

TGTGCCAGCAGCGGCCTAGCGGGAAAACAGAGGGATGAGCAGTTCTTC	CASSGLAGKQRDEQFF	TRBV9	TRBD2	TRBJ2-1	NA
TGTGCCATCAGTGACGGACAGAGCTCCTACGAGCAGTACTTC	CAISDGQSSYEQYF	TRBV10-3	NA	TRBJ2-7	NA
TGTGCCAGCAGCAACAGGGTTAGCACTGAAGCTTTCTTT	CASSNRVSTEAFF	TRBV7-2	NA	TRBJ1-1	NA
TGTGCCAGCAGTTACTCCAGATGGGGAGGGACAGATACGCAGTATTTT	CASSYSRWGGTDTQYF	TRBV6-5	TRBD2	TRBJ2-3	NA
TGTGCCAGCAGAGACCAGGGGGCGGAGAACACTGAAGCTTTCTTT	CASRDQGAENTEAFF	TRBV7-9	TRBD1	TRBJ1-1	once
TGTGCCAGCTCGGAAGAGGAGGGTCGCTACGAGCAGTACTTC	CASSEEEGRYEQYF	TRBV18	NA	TRBJ2-7	NA
TGTGCCAGCAGCCGACAAGAAAACTATGGCTACACCTTC	CASSRQENYGYTF	TRBV2	NA	TRBJ1-2	NA
TGTGCCAGCAGCCAACCCAGGGGGCGATTTAACTATGGCTACACCTTC	CASSQPRGRFNYGYTF	TRBV3-1/TRBV3-2	TRBD1	TRBJ1-2	NA
TGTGCCAGCAGTCTCCTCCGGGACAGGGATGTAACTGCAACTAATGAAAAACTGTTTTTT	CASSLLRDRDVTATNEKLFF	TRBV28	TRBD1	TRBJ1-4	NA
TGTGCCAGTAGTATGGAGCCCAGGCGGGACTACGAGCAGTACTTC	CASSMEPRRDYEQYF	TRBV19	NA	TRBJ2-7	once
TGTGCCAGCAGTCGCATAGACAGGGGACGGGGGCCCCAGCATTTT	CASSRIDRGRGPQHF	TRBV28	TRBD1	TRBJ1-5	NA
TGTGCCAGCAGCCACGGTGGGGGCAGGACTGAAGCTTTCTTT	CASSHGGGRTEAFF	TRBV7-8	NA	TRBJ1-1	NA
TGCGCCAGCAGCCGGGTCGGGGAGAACACTGAAGCTTTCTTT	CASSRVGENTEAFF	TRBV5-1	NA	TRBJ1-1	NA
TGTGCCAGCAGCCAATCGATCGGTCAGCCCCAGCATTTT	CASSQSIGQPQHF	TRBV16	NA	TRBJ1-5	NA
TGTGCCAGCAGCTCTCGCCTTAGTCGGGGGGAAGCTGAGCAGTTCTTC	CASSSRLSRGEAEQFF	TRBV11-3	TRBD2	TRBJ2-1	few
TGTGCCAGCACCCTATACGAGCAGTACTTC	CASTLYEQYF	TRBV2	NA	TRBJ2-7	NA
TGTGCCAGCAGCTCGGACAGGGCCCGCAATCAGCCCCAGCATTTT	CASSSDRARNQPQHF	TRBV7-9	TRBD1	TRBJ1-5	NA
TGTGCCAGCAGCTTCGGACTAGCGGGGCATAGAAAGACCCAGTACTTC	CASSFGLAGHRKTQYF	TRBV7-2	TRBD2	TRBJ2-5	NA
TGTGCCAGCAGCTTGAATGGGCAGGGCCCCTTAACCACCGGGGAGCTGTTTTTT	CASSLNGQGPLTTGELFF	TRBV5-6	NA	TRBJ2-2	NA
TGCGCCAGCAGCCAGGGACAGGTCACGGCCCAGCATTTT	CASSQGQVTAQHF	TRBV4-1	TRBD1	TRBJ1-5	NA
TGTGCCATCAGTGAGTCCCGGGGATCTAGCACAGATACGCAGTATTTT	CAISESRGSSTDTQYF	TRBV10-3	NA	TRBJ2-3	NA
TGCGCCAGCAGCCCCATGGGGGGGGCGACGAACACTGAAGCTTTCTTT	CASSPMGGATNTEAFF	TRBV5-1	NA	TRBJ1-1	NA
TGTGCCAGTAGTACTCCCAATGAAAAACTGTTTTTT	CASSTPNEKLFF	TRBV19	NA	TRBJ1-4	NA
TGTGCCACCAAACCGGGGAGGGGGATCAATCAGCCCCAGCATTTT	CATKPGRGINQPQHF	TRBV27	NA	TRBJ1-5	NA
TGTGCCAGCAGACTGCTCGGGAATGAGCAGTTCTTC	CASRLLGNEQFF	TRBV12-3/TRBV12-4	NA	TRBJ2-1	NA
TGTGCCAGCACTTGGACAGGGGGCATCAGTTCACCCCTCCACTTT	CASTWTGGISSPLHF	TRBV2	TRBD1	TRBJ1-6	NA
TGTGCCACCAGTGATACGGGCGAAGGGGTGCTGGGAACAGATACGCAGTATTTT	CATSDTGEGVLGTDTQYF	TRBV24-1	NA	TRBJ2-3	few
TGTGCCAGCAGCTTGAGGACAGAGTCCTACGAGCAGTACTTC	CASSLRTESYEQYF	TRBV5-5	NA	TRBJ2-7	once
TGTGCCAGTGACAGTAGTGACACCGGGGAGCTGTTTTTT	CASDSSDTGELFF	TRBV28	NA	TRBJ2-2	NA
TGTGCCAGCAGTCCACCCGACAGGGGGAATTCACCCCTCCACTTT	CASSPPDRGNSPLHF	TRBV28	TRBD1	TRBJ1-6	NA
TGCGCCAGCAGCCCACAGGGGATCTCTGGAAACACCATATATTTT	CASSPQGISGNTIYF	TRBV5-1	TRBD1	TRBJ1-3	NA
TGCGCCAGCAGCTTGGAATCGAGCTACGAGCAGTACTTC	CASSLESSYEQYF	TRBV5-1	NA	TRBJ2-7	NA
TGTGCCAGCAGCGTTCAATCTAGCGGGGCTGTCTACGAGCAGTACTTC	CASSVQSSGAVYEQYF	TRBV9	TRBD2	TRBJ2-7	NA
TGCGCCAGCAGGACTAGCGGTCCCGGGGAGCTGTTTTTT	CASRTSGPGELFF	TRBV5-1	TRBD2	TRBJ2-2	NA
TGTGCCAGCAGCTTTCCCACTCCAGGTGCAGATACGCAGTATTTT	CASSFPTPGADTQYF	TRBV11-3	NA	TRBJ2-3	NA
TGTGCCAGCAGTGAACCTCAACGAGGCAGGGGGAAAGGGGGCTACACCTTC	CASSEPQRGRGKGGYTF	TRBV25-1	TRBD1	TRBJ1-2	NA
TGTGCCAGCAGCCAATTCTTCGTTAGCGGGGGATACAATGAGCAGTTCTTC	CASSQFFVSGGYNEQFF	TRBV4-2	TRBD2	TRBJ2-1	NA
TGTGCCATCGCTTCGGACAGGGGTCCTTCTAACTATGGCTACACCTTC	CAIASDRGPSNYGYTF	TRBV10-3	TRBD1	TRBJ1-2	NA
TGTGCCAGCAGCCAAGATGATGGAGCGGGAGCTGGCACCGATACGCAGTATTTT	CASSQDDGAGAGTDTQYF	TRBV4-2	TRBD2	TRBJ2-3	NA
TGTGCCAGTAGTCCATCACAGGGAAATGGCTACACCTTC	CASSPSQGNGYTF	TRBV19	NA	TRBJ1-2	once